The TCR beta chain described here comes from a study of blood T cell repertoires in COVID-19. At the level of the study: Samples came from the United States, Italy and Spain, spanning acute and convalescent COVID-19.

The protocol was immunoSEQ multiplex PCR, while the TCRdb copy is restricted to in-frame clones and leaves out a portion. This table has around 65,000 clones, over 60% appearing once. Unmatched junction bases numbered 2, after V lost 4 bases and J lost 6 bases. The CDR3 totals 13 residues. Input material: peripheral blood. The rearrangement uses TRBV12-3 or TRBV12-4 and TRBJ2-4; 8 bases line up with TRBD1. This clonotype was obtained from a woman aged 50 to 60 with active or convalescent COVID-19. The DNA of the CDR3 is TGTGCCAGCAGTTCAGGGGGCGCAAACATTCAGTACTTC. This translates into CASSSGGANIQYF.